The T cell receptor beta chain under discussion was sequenced for a study of long-term antiretroviral therapy in people with HIV. Study-level background: Earliest sampling preceded the 2015 immediate-ART recommendation by about a decade.

This clone was counted between two and nine times. Its specificity is not known. The junction had 2 bases not matched to a gene; V was cut back by 0 bases and J by 0 bases. The CDR3 spans 17 residues. Germline V CDR1 and CDR2: ENHRY, SYGVKD. Samples were assayed with immunoSEQ v3.0 at survey level. The data were produced by immunoSEQ multiplex PCR, yet TCRdb's version contains in-frame clones alone and is incomplete. Of around 21,000 clones detected, roughly 80% appear once; the ten largest clones hold roughly 4.3%. Points from the study as a whole: Nothing was known about ART adherence, viral resistance or changes in therapy. Dominant in the repertoire at all time points were clones expanded before ART.

The gene calls are TRBV10-3 and TRBJ2-2, with 9 bases identical to TRBD2. The specimen comprised unsorted PBMCs, sampled about 4 years after starting antiretroviral therapy. The TCR comes from a man aged 18 to 29 with HIV. The CDR3 protein is CAISESGGGANTGELFF. In DNA, the CDR3 is TGTGCCATCAGTGAGTCTGGCGGGGGGGCGAACACCGGGGAGCTGTTTTTT.